This is a list of T cell receptor beta chains from one sample in a study of healthy donors' naive CD4 and CD8 T cells. From the reads, TCRdb called clonotypes with MiXCR, one entry per CDR3 protein. The table has 150,000 to 200,000 distinct CDR3 sequences, about 70% seen once; the top ten hold more than 2%. The sequenced sample consisted of naive CD4+ and CD8+ T cells sorted from blood, pooled from several donors. These receptors all come from a pool of human donors in good health; the sample pools cells from several healthy donors. CDR3s include the opening cysteine and the closing phenylalanine or tryptophan. Fields, in order: CDR3 DNA, CDR3 protein, D gene, clone size, J gene, V gene. D genes are given only for firm matches. Size values are once, few and many counts, or a class for expanded clones, and some rows have none.

CDR3nt: TGCGCCAGCAGCTCGGGGACTAGCGGGAAAGAGACCCAGTACTTC; CDR3aa: CASSSGTSGKETQYF; d_gene: TRBD2; abundance: .; j_gene: TRBJ2-5; v_gene: TRBV5-1
CDR3nt: TGTGCCAGCAGTCCAAGCGGGACTAGCGGGAGCCTGAGTGGTGAGCAGTTCTTC; CDR3aa: CASSPSGTSGSLSGEQFF; d_gene: TRBD2; abundance: .; j_gene: TRBJ2-1; v_gene: TRBV28
CDR3nt: TGTGCCAGCCGTAAGGGCTCCGGGACAGGTTACGAGCAGTACTTC; CDR3aa: CASRKGSGTGYEQYF; d_gene: TRBD1; abundance: once; j_gene: TRBJ2-7; v_gene: TRBV27
CDR3nt: TGCAGCGTTTACAAGGGGGTGCGGGAGGAAGGCGAGCAGTACTTC; CDR3aa: CSVYKGVREEGEQYF; d_gene: TRBD2; abundance: .; j_gene: TRBJ2-7; v_gene: TRBV29-1
CDR3nt: TGTGCCAGCAGCTTAGGTGGGGTCTCCTACGAGCAGTACTTC; CDR3aa: CASSLGGVSYEQYF; d_gene: .; abundance: .; j_gene: TRBJ2-7; v_gene: TRBV7-8
CDR3nt: TGTGCCAGCAGCTTGGTAGGGGACAGGGCGTACGAGCAGTACTTC; CDR3aa: CASSLVGDRAYEQYF; d_gene: TRBD1; abundance: .; j_gene: TRBJ2-7; v_gene: TRBV5-5
CDR3nt: TGTGCCAGCATGGGTCTAGGAGCTTTCTTT; CDR3aa: CASMGLGAFF; d_gene: .; abundance: .; j_gene: TRBJ1-1; v_gene: TRBV6-5
CDR3nt: TGCGCCAGCAGCACTGGGGATAGCGGAGGCACAGATACGCAGTATTTT; CDR3aa: CASSTGDSGGTDTQYF; d_gene: .; abundance: .; j_gene: TRBJ2-3; v_gene: TRBV5-1
CDR3nt: TGTGCCTGGAGTCCGATCCAATCCTTCTATGGCTACACCTTC; CDR3aa: CAWSPIQSFYGYTF; d_gene: .; abundance: once; j_gene: TRBJ1-2; v_gene: TRBV30
CDR3nt: TGCAGCGTTGAACCTTCACCCGGAGCTAACTACAATGAGCAGTTCTTC; CDR3aa: CSVEPSPGANYNEQFF; d_gene: .; abundance: .; j_gene: TRBJ2-1; v_gene: TRBV29-1
CDR3nt: TGCAGCGTACGAGGACCGGGTGATACGCAGTATTTT; CDR3aa: CSVRGPGDTQYF; d_gene: .; abundance: .; j_gene: TRBJ2-3; v_gene: TRBV29-1
CDR3nt: TGTGCCAGCAGACACAGACAGTTGAACACTGAAGCTTTCTTT; CDR3aa: CASRHRQLNTEAFF; d_gene: .; abundance: once; j_gene: TRBJ1-1; v_gene: TRBV6-2/TRBV6-3
CDR3nt: TGCAGCGTTGAGGTACCCACAGTACCTGGAAACACCATATATTTT; CDR3aa: CSVEVPTVPGNTIYF; d_gene: .; abundance: .; j_gene: TRBJ1-3; v_gene: TRBV29-1
CDR3nt: TGTGCCAGCAGTGCTGACTACAATGAGCAGTTCTTC; CDR3aa: CASSADYNEQFF; d_gene: .; abundance: few; j_gene: TRBJ2-1; v_gene: TRBV2
CDR3nt: TGTGCCAGCAGTCTGACAGGCCGAAACACCATATATTTT; CDR3aa: CASSLTGRNTIYF; d_gene: .; abundance: .; j_gene: TRBJ1-3; v_gene: TRBV12-3/TRBV12-4
CDR3nt: TGCGCCAGCAGTAGCCGGGACAGACACTACGAGCAGTACTTC; CDR3aa: CASSSRDRHYEQYF; d_gene: TRBD1; abundance: .; j_gene: TRBJ2-7; v_gene: TRBV23-1
CDR3nt: TGTGCCAGCAGACCTCCCGGGACCGACGGGAACACCATATATTTT; CDR3aa: CASRPPGTDGNTIYF; d_gene: .; abundance: .; j_gene: TRBJ1-3; v_gene: TRBV5-5
CDR3nt: TGTGCCAGCAGTTACTCGATAGGGGAGGGGCTGAACACTGAAGCTTTCTTT; CDR3aa: CASSYSIGEGLNTEAFF; d_gene: .; abundance: .; j_gene: TRBJ1-1; v_gene: TRBV6-5
CDR3nt: TGTGCCAGCAGCTTGGGCCGTGGGGTACAAACTGAAGCTTTCTTT; CDR3aa: CASSLGRGVQTEAFF; d_gene: .; abundance: .; j_gene: TRBJ1-1; v_gene: TRBV5-6
CDR3nt: TGTGCCAGCAGCTTGGTAACCCACACTGAAGCTTTCTTT; CDR3aa: CASSLVTHTEAFF; d_gene: .; abundance: .; j_gene: TRBJ1-1; v_gene: TRBV5-5